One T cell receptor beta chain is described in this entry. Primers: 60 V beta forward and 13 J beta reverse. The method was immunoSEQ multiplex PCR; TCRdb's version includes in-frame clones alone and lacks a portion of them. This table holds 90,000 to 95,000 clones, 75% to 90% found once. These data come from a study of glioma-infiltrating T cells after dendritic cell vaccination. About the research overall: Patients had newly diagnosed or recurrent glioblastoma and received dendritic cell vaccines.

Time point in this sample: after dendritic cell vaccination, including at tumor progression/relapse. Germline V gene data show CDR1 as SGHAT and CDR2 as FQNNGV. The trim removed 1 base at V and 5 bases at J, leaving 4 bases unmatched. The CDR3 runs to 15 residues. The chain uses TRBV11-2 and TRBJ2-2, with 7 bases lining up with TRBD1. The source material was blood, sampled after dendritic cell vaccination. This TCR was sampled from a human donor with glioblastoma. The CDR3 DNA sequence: TGTGCCAGCAGCTTAGGGACAGGAGGTACCGGGGAGCTGTTTTTT. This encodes CASSLGTGGTGELFF.